One sample yielded the 2 T cell receptor beta chains listed below, sequenced in a study of T cell responses to AZD1222 COVID-19 vaccine (dated by TCRdb to the early 2020s). The library was generated by the immunoSEQ multiplex PCR assay. TCRdb carries this immuneACCESS record with in-frame sequences only. Its versions omit some clonotypes, under half of them owing to an unresolved V gene in the studies checked, with the rest unexplained. The sample table records some 96,000 clones; under 90% of these occur just once. The top ten constitute over 2% of the sample. The sample's time point label, decoded: baseline before first vaccination. Here the sequenced sample was peripheral blood, taken on day 0 of AZD1222 vaccination. The receptors originated from an adult in good health.

The CDR3 sequence: CASSFLSGRSYEQYF. CDR3 nucleotides: TGTGCCAGCAGCTTCCTGTCAGGGCGATCCTACGAGCAGTACTTC. The chain has TRBV7-9 and TRBJ2-7, with D perhaps matching TRBD1 (5 bases). Germline V gene data show CDR1 as SEHNR and CDR2 as FQNEAQ (reference sequence). The CDR3 consists of 15 residues. Trimming shortened V by 3 bases and J by 1 base, and 13 bases separated the two germline ends.

As concerns this clone: One end of the junction fails to match germline, which may point to a read error. The gene calls are TRBV7-9 and TRBJ1-3; TRBD1 matches 7 bases. CDR1 SEHNR and CDR2 FQNEAQ come from the germline V gene (reference sequence). The CDR3 has 12 amino acids. CDR3 region: CASSLTRGLANF. The CDR3 DNA reads TGTGCCAGCAGCTTAACTAGGGGGCTGGCAAATTTT.